This T cell receptor (beta chain) was captured by sequencing in a study of monozygotic twins with cystic fibrosis. With V trimmed by 0 bases and J by 6 bases, 10 bases remained unmatched. The CDR3 length is 20 residues. The germline V gene has CDR1 MGHRA and CDR2 YSYEKL. Profiling relied on immunoSEQ multiplex PCR, and the TCRdb table lists in-frame clones only, not all of them. The sample consists of 15,000 to 20,000 clones, about 90% of them appearing once. The TCR sequence derives from a girl aged 2 to 9 with cystic fibrosis. J is TRBJ2-2 and V is TRBV4-1; 16 nucleotides agree with TRBD2. The sequenced sample was blood. CDR3 residues: CASSQDRGTSGRAQAGELFF. The CDR3 DNA reads TGCGCCAGCAGCCAAGATCGCGGGACTAGCGGGAGGGCCCAGGCCGGGGAGCTGTTTTTT.